A selection of T cell receptor beta chains follows, all from one sample in a study of cytomegalovirus exposure and HLA in healthy donors. Profiled with immunoSEQ multiplex PCR; TCRdb holds only in-frame clones, not every one. The table shows roughly 200,000 clones, with roughly 80% occurring only once. Source material: PBMCs. The receptors originated from a man aged 50 to 59 in good health and CMV-seronegative. Each CDR3 is given with its conserved first and last residue. The D gene is left open where the match is weak. A clone size is listed for some rows: how often the clone was seen (once, few, many), or a class if it is expanded.

clone size: NA; D gene: NA; V gene: TRBV29-1; J gene: TRBJ2-7; CDR3 DNA: TGCAGCGTCGCCGGCCCGGGGGTCGAGCAGTACTTC; CDR3 protein: CSVAGPGVEQYF
clone size: NA; D gene: TRBD2; V gene: TRBV29-1; J gene: TRBJ2-1; CDR3 DNA: TGCAGCGTGGGAGCGGGGGGAGAGGGTGAGCAGTTCTTC; CDR3 protein: CSVGAGGEGEQFF
clone size: few; D gene: TRBD1; V gene: TRBV4-3; J gene: TRBJ2-2; CDR3 DNA: TGCGCCAGCAGCCAAGGGGACAGGAGGGTCGGGGAGCTGTTTTTT; CDR3 protein: CASSQGDRRVGELFF
clone size: few; D gene: TRBD1; V gene: TRBV18; J gene: TRBJ2-5; CDR3 DNA: TGTGCCAGCTCACAACAGGGGAGAGAGACCCAGTACTTC; CDR3 protein: CASSQQGRETQYF
clone size: NA; D gene: TRBD1; V gene: TRBV15; J gene: TRBJ2-1; CDR3 DNA: TGTGCCACCAGGAATTCCGGGACAGGGGACTACAATGAGCAGTTCTTC; CDR3 protein: CATRNSGTGDYNEQFF
clone size: NA; D gene: TRBD1; V gene: TRBV5-1; J gene: TRBJ2-3; CDR3 DNA: TGCGCCAGCAGCTTGGTAGGGGGCGGCACAGATACGCAGTATTTT; CDR3 protein: CASSLVGGGTDTQYF
clone size: NA; D gene: NA; V gene: TRBV5-3; J gene: TRBJ1-2; CDR3 DNA: TGTGCCAGAAGCTTGGGGGGGACTTGGACACGGGAGGGGAACTATGGCTACACCTTC; CDR3 protein: CARSLGGTWTREGNYGYTF
clone size: few; D gene: TRBD2; V gene: TRBV30; J gene: TRBJ2-5; CDR3 DNA: TGTGCCTGGAGTGAAACTAGCGGGAGATACGAGACCCAGTACTTC; CDR3 protein: CAWSETSGRYETQYF
clone size: NA; D gene: TRBD2; V gene: TRBV5-1; J gene: TRBJ2-7; CDR3 DNA: TGCGCCAGCAGCCGTCAAACGGGACTAGCGGGAGGGGAATTCGAGCAGTACTTC; CDR3 protein: CASSRQTGLAGGEFEQYF
clone size: few; D gene: TRBD2; V gene: TRBV7-2; J gene: TRBJ2-1; CDR3 DNA: TGTGCCAGCAGCTTATTTAGGCGGGGGGGTGACAATGAGCAGTTCTTC; CDR3 protein: CASSLFRRGGDNEQFF
clone size: few; D gene: NA; V gene: TRBV7-9; J gene: TRBJ2-7; CDR3 DNA: TGTGCCAGCAGCTTAGCCTACAGGGGAGGCTACGAGCAGTACTTC; CDR3 protein: CASSLAYRGGYEQYF
clone size: NA; D gene: NA; V gene: TRBV7-9; J gene: TRBJ1-2; CDR3 DNA: TGTGCCAGCAGCCAAGACGACAGACTTAACTATGGCTACACCTTC; CDR3 protein: CASSQDDRLNYGYTF
clone size: once; D gene: TRBD2; V gene: TRBV28; J gene: TRBJ2-7; CDR3 DNA: TGTGCCAGCAGGCGCCCTAGCGGGAGACTCTACGAGCAGTACTTC; CDR3 protein: CASRRPSGRLYEQYF
clone size: once; D gene: TRBD1; V gene: TRBV18; J gene: TRBJ1-1; CDR3 DNA: TGTGCCAGCTCACCAGCAGGGGGCTACACTGAAGCTTTCTTT; CDR3 protein: CASSPAGGYTEAFF
clone size: NA; D gene: TRBD1; V gene: TRBV7-9; J gene: TRBJ1-6; CDR3 DNA: TGTGCCAGCAGCCCACCGGGACAGCATAATTCACCCCTCCACTTT; CDR3 protein: CASSPPGQHNSPLHF
clone size: NA; D gene: TRBD1; V gene: TRBV6-6; J gene: TRBJ2-1; CDR3 DNA: TGTGCCAGCAGTTACAGGCAGGGGGCTTACAATGAGCAGTTCTTC; CDR3 protein: CASSYRQGAYNEQFF
clone size: NA; D gene: TRBD1; V gene: TRBV9; J gene: TRBJ1-3; CDR3 DNA: TGTGCCAGCAGCCCCTTATTAGGGGGCACGGGAAACACCATATATTTT; CDR3 protein: CASSPLLGGTGNTIYF
clone size: NA; D gene: TRBD1; V gene: TRBV7-8; J gene: TRBJ2-1; CDR3 DNA: TGTGCCAGCAGCTTCCGGGACAGGGGGAATGAGCAGTTCTTC; CDR3 protein: CASSFRDRGNEQFF
clone size: NA; D gene: NA; V gene: TRBV4-1; J gene: TRBJ2-3; CDR3 DNA: TGCGCCAGCAGCCGAGCGGATCGCCCCGAGGATACGCAGTATTTT; CDR3 protein: CASSRADRPEDTQYF
clone size: NA; D gene: NA; V gene: TRBV2; J gene: TRBJ1-5; CDR3 DNA: TGTGCCAGCAGTGAGAGTCATAGTAGCAATCAGCCCCAGCATTTT; CDR3 protein: CASSESHSSNQPQHF
clone size: few; D gene: TRBD1; V gene: TRBV4-3; J gene: TRBJ1-2; CDR3 DNA: TGCGCCAGCAGCCGTGGGACAGATCTAGCCTATGGCTACACCTTC; CDR3 protein: CASSRGTDLAYGYTF
clone size: NA; D gene: NA; V gene: TRBV7-3; J gene: TRBJ2-5; CDR3 DNA: TGTGCCAGCAGCTTAGACTTCCGGGAGACCCAGTACTTC; CDR3 protein: CASSLDFRETQYF